Each of the 27 T cell receptor beta chains below was sequenced from the same sample in a study of T cell changes during pregnancy in multiple sclerosis. Sequencing was performed with immunoSEQ multiplex PCR; in TCRdb, only in-frame clones are kept and a portion is missing. The table lists some 44,000 clones, about nine tenths of them singletons. The material was CD4+ T cells from peripheral blood mononuclear cells, obtained in the third trimester of pregnancy. These TCRs come from a female donor with multiple sclerosis, enrolled in a pregnancy study.

The chain employs TRBV5-5 and TRBJ2-6; D is unclear. Per the germline V gene, CDR1 is SGHKS and CDR2 is YYEKEE (reference sequence). The V end was cut by 1 base, the J end by 2 bases, with 4 bases between. CDR3 length: 14 amino acids. The CDR3 reads CASSLSAGANVLTF. Here the CDR3 DNA reads TGTGCCAGCAGCTTGTCTGCTGGGGCCAACGTCCTGACTTTC.

V is TRBV6-6 and J is TRBJ2-7, with D uncertain. The CDR3 consists of 11 residues. Germline CDR1 reads MNHNY; CDR2 reads SVGAGI (reference sequence). The V end lost 5 bases, the J end lost 7 bases, and 9 bases lay between the germline ends. The CDR3 DNA reads TGTGCCAGCAGTCCCCGGGTTGAGCAGTACTTC. Its translation: CASSPRVEQYF.

The CDR3 loop reads CASSPSGTGNEKLFF. For the CDR3, the DNA is TGTGCCAGCAGTCCCTCCGGGACAGGAAATGAAAAACTGTTTTTT. The chain uses TRBV28 and TRBJ1-4; 8 nucleotides match TRBD1. J lost 5 bases, V lost 5 bases, and 7 bases had no gene match. Germline values: CDR1 MDHEN, CDR2 SYDVKM. The CDR3 length is 15 residues.

The CDR3 sequence: CASSALGASSTDTQYF. The CDR3 nucleotides are TGTGCCAGCAGTGCCCTAGGGGCGTCTAGCACAGATACGCAGTATTTT. The gene calls are TRBV6-1 and TRBJ2-3, with D possibly matching TRBD1 (5 bases). This CDR3 comprises 16 residues. Deletions cut 4 bases from V and 0 bases from J, with 14 bases between. CDR1 is MNHNS and CDR2 is SASEGT in the germline V gene.

The gene calls are TRBV4-2 and TRBJ2-6; D is unclear. Germline assignment: CDR1 LGHNA and CDR2 YNFKEQ. This CDR3 spans 18 amino acids. V was shortened by 4 bases and J by 0 bases, with 16 bases between the two germline ends. CDR3: CASSRAPTTYSGANVLTF. The CDR3 DNA follows: TGTGCCAGCAGCCGCGCTCCCACCACCTACTCTGGGGCCAACGTCCTGACTTTC.

The chain links TRBV27 to TRBJ1-1; TRBD1 matches at 8 bases. The V segment lost 4 bases and the J segment 3 bases; nucleotides outside the gene matches: 1. Germline-derived CDR1 and CDR2 are MNHEY and SMNVEV (reference sequence). CDR3 size: 13 residues. CDR3 sequence: CASSWTGHTEAFF. The CDR3 nucleotides read TGTGCCAGCAGTTGGACAGGGCACACTGAAGCTTTCTTT.

CDR3 nucleotide sequence: TGTGCCAGCAGAGCAGGGCTGAACACTGAAGCTTTCTTT. As protein: CASRAGLNTEAFF. This chain joins TRBV6-4 and TRBJ1-1, with D possibly matching TRBD1 (5 bases). Trimming removed 6 bases from V and 0 bases from J, with 8 bases in between. Germline V gene data show CDR1 as MRHNA and CDR2 as SNTAGT. This CDR3 region has 13 residues.

The rearrangement joins TRBV11-1 to TRBJ2-3; 8 positions agree with TRBD1. V dropped 3 bases and J dropped 3; count of bases not matched to a gene: 8. CDR1 is SGHAT, CDR2 FQDESV, per germline (reference sequence). The CDR3 consists of 16 residues. CDR3 nucleotides: TGTGCCAGCAGCTTCGGACAGGGTAAATCAACAGATACGCAGTATTTT. This translates into CASSFGQGKSTDTQYF.

The chain recombines TRBV7-2 with TRBJ2-1; D unclear. The CDR3 has 13 amino acids. Trimming stripped 1 base from V and 9 bases from J, with 10 bases between. Germline V lookup: CDR1 SGHTA, CDR2 FQGNSA. The CDR3 region is CASSLVLRLEQFF. The CDR3, as DNA: TGTGCCAGCAGCTTAGTACTGAGGCTTGAGCAGTTCTTC. Drawing the rest from reference TRBV7-2 and TRBJ2-1, the complete variable domain is GAGVSQSPSNKVTEKGKDVELRCDPISGHTALYWYRQSLGQGLEFLIYFQGNSAPDKSGLPSDRFSAERTGGSVSTLTIQRTQQEDSAVYLCASSLVLRLEQFFGPGTRLTVL.

The chain couples TRBV28 to TRBJ2-7, with D maybe TRBD2 (7 bases). V lost 4 bases to trimming and J lost 6 bases, with 25 bases between them. The CDR3 spans 17 residues. Germline V lookup: CDR1 MDHEN, CDR2 SYDVKM. The CDR3 is CASSSLMAGEGTLEQYF. As DNA, the CDR3 is TGTGCCAGCAGTTCCTTGATGGCAGGGGAGGGGACCCTCGAGCAGTACTTC. Based on the CDR3 plus reference TRBV28 and TRBJ2-7, the full variable domain is DVKVTQSSRYLVKRTGEKVFLECVQDMDHENMFWYRQDPGLGLRLIYFSYDVKMKEKGDIPEGYSVSREKKERFSLILESASTNQTSMYLCASSSLMAGEGTLEQYFGPGTRLTVT.

The chain has TRBV7-9 and TRBJ2-2; D is uncertain. CDR3 length: 14 residues. The V end was cut by 5 bases, the J end by 3 bases, with 10 bases between. Germline V CDR1 and CDR2: SEHNR, FQNEAQ (reference sequence). The CDR3 DNA is TGTGCCAGCAGCCGCTCAAGCGACACCGGGGAGCTGTTTTTT. It is translated as CASSRSSDTGELFF.

V is TRBV21-1 and J is TRBJ2-5; no check of the table's D call, TRBD1, against the DNA was made. TRBV21-1 is classified as a pseudogene. The CDR3 covers 16 residues. CDR3 sequence reads: CASSKETKTGKETQYF. DNA of the CDR3: TGTGCCAGCAGCAAAGAAACAAAGACAGGGAAAGAGACCCAGTACTTC.

The J gene is TRBJ1-4, the V gene TRBV19; 10 bases agree with TRBD1. The junction had 12 bases not matched to a gene; V was cut back by 7 bases and J by 13 bases. Germline CDR1 is LNHDA and CDR2 is SQIVND (reference sequence). The CDR3 runs 14 residues. This chain's CDR3 is CASTETGGSYRLFF. In nucleotides, the CDR3 is TGTGCCAGTACCGAGACAGGGGGCTCCTATCGACTGTTTTTT. Variable domain in full (rest from reference TRBV19 and TRBJ1-4): DGGITQSPKYLFRKEGQNVTLSCEQNLNHDAMYWYRQDPGQGLRLIYYSQIVNDFQKGDIAEGYSVSREKKESFPLTVTSAQKNPTAFYLCASTETGGSYRLFFGSGTQLSVL.

V and J are TRBV4-1 and TRBJ2-2; TRBD2 matches at 9 bases. The length of the CDR3 is 16 residues. With V trimmed by 4 bases and J by 2 bases, 5 bases remained unmatched. In germline, CDR1 is MGHRA, CDR2 YSYEKL. The CDR3 bases are TGCGCCAGCAGCCTTGCTAGCGGGGCTAACACCGGGGAGCTGTTTTTT. Its translation is CASSLASGANTGELFF.

This sequence joins TRBV7-2 and TRBJ1-2, with a possible D match to TRBD1 (6 bases). The CDR3 runs 13 residues. The germline gives CDR1 SGHTA, CDR2 FQGNSA. The V end lost 0 bases, the J end lost 4 bases, and 6 bases lay between the germline ends. CDR3 loop: CASSLARGYGYTF. The CDR3 DNA is TGTGCCAGCAGCTTAGCCAGGGGCTATGGCTACACCTTC. The whole variable domain, remainder taken from reference TRBV7-2 and TRBJ1-2, is GAGVSQSPSNKVTEKGKDVELRCDPISGHTALYWYRQSLGQGLEFLIYFQGNSAPDKSGLPSDRFSAERTGGSVSTLTIQRTQQEDSAVYLCASSLARGYGYTFGSGTRLTVV.

The gene calls are TRBV14 and TRBJ2-5; the D gene is possibly TRBD2 (6 bases). CDR3 length equals 13 residues. Trimming took 1 base from V and 5 from J, leaving 8 bases between them. Germline CDR1 is SGHDN and CDR2 is FVKESK. The CDR3 reads CASSQVLAETQYF. Written as DNA, the CDR3 is TGTGCCAGCAGCCAAGTTCTAGCGGAGACCCAGTACTTC.

This clone was seen a single time. This chain uses TRBV7-2 with TRBJ1-2; D is perhaps TRBD1 (5 bases). The CDR3 runs to 15 residues. V dropped 1 base and J dropped 5 bases, with 14 bases sitting between them. Germline lookup yields CDR1 SGHTA and CDR2 FQGNSA. The CDR3 DNA reads TGTGCCAGCAGCTTAGAGCACAGACGGGGGTATGGCTACACCTTC. Its translation is CASSLEHRRGYGYTF.

The CDR3 region has the DNA TGCGCCAGCAGCTTCCGGGAAGAAGAGACCCAGTACTTC. It is translated as CASSFREEETQYF. The chain joins TRBV5-1 to TRBJ2-5; a possible D gene is TRBD2 (5 bases). The CDR3 is 13 residues long. CDR1 is SGHRS, CDR2 YFSETQ, per germline. Trimming left V 2 bases short and J 3 bases short, with 8 bases between.

V usage is TRBV5-8 and J usage is TRBJ2-5; TRBD2 agrees at 10 bases. V shed 5 bases and J 2 bases; nucleotides not matched to a gene: 6. Germline V gene lookup returns CDR1 SGHTS and CDR2 YDEGEE. The CDR3 loop spans 15 amino acids. This CDR3 reads CASSYGLAAQETQYF. The CDR3 DNA is TGTGCCAGCAGTTACGGACTAGCGGCTCAAGAGACCCAGTACTTC.

The chain uses TRBV19 and TRBJ2-5; 9 bases line up with TRBD1. CDR1 and CDR2 from the germline V gene are LNHDA and SQIVND (reference sequence). With 6 bases clipped from V and 4 bases from J, the junction kept 6 bases outside the gene matches. This CDR3 contains 14 residues. The CDR3 loop reads CASSTNRGLETQYF. DNA for the CDR3: TGTGCCAGTAGCACGAACAGGGGGCTAGAGACCCAGTACTTC.

The rearrangement links TRBV6-1 to TRBJ2-3; 14 bases agree with TRBD2. With 2 bases clipped from V and 1 base from J, the junction kept 8 bases outside the gene matches. Germline V gene sequence: CDR1 MNHNS, CDR2 SASEGT. The CDR3 extends over 19 amino acids. Here the CDR3 reads CASSEPGTSGSFGTDTQYF. The CDR3 bases are TGTGCCAGCAGTGAACCAGGGACTAGCGGGAGTTTCGGCACAGATACGCAGTATTTT.

This chain links TRBV5-1 with TRBJ1-4, with D maybe TRBD1 (6 bases). V was cut by 0 bases and J by 5 bases, with 11 bases left in between. Germline CDR1 is SGHRS and CDR2 is YFSETQ. The CDR3 covers 15 residues. CDR3 in DNA: TGCGCCAGCAGCTTGGGGCAGGGGCCAAATGAAAAACTGTTTTTT. This translates into CASSLGQGPNEKLFF.

The V call is TRBV5-1, the J call TRBJ2-5, with TRBD2 matching 10 bases. The CDR3 extends over 14 amino acids. The J segment lost 5 bases and the V segment lost 2 bases, leaving 3 bases of the junction unmatched. Per the germline V gene, CDR1 is SGHRS and CDR2 is YFSETQ. Written as DNA, the CDR3 is TGCGCCAGCAGCTTCCTAGCGGGAGCGGAGACCCAGTACTTC. Its protein is CASSFLAGAETQYF. Based on the CDR3 plus reference TRBV5-1 and TRBJ2-5, the full variable domain is KAGVTQTPRYLIKTRGQQVTLSCSPISGHRSVSWYQQTPGQGLQFLFEYFSETQRNKGNFPGRFSGRQFSNSRSEMNVSTLELGDSALYLCASSFLAGAETQYFGPGTRLLVL.

V usage is TRBV6-6 and J usage is TRBJ1-5, with 9 bases that match TRBD1. The V gene end was trimmed by 6 bases and the J gene end by 7 bases; junction bases not matched to a gene: 4. Per the germline V gene, CDR1 is MNHNY and CDR2 is SVGAGI (reference sequence). The CDR3 runs 13 residues. The CDR3 region has the DNA TGTGCCAGCAGGCGACAGGGGGAGCAGCCCCAGCATTTT. Translation: CASRRQGEQPQHF.

CDR3 bases: TGTGCCAGCAGCTCCTCGGATCAGCCCCAGCATTTT. Translating it yields CASSSSDQPQHF. The rearrangement joins TRBV6-6 to TRBJ1-5; D unclear. This CDR3 spans 12 amino acids. V was trimmed by 6 bases and J by 5 bases, leaving 8 bases between them. Germline V gene lookup returns CDR1 MNHNY and CDR2 SVGAGI (reference sequence).

This chain uses TRBV6-1 with TRBJ2-1; maybe TRBD2 (5 bases). The germline CDR1 and CDR2 sequences are MNHNS and SASEGT. V lost 2 bases and J 5 bases, leaving 13 bases between the germline ends. CDR3 length: 15 amino acids. The CDR3 protein is CASSENGLANNEQFF. CDR3 in DNA: TGTGCCAGCAGTGAAAACGGTCTAGCCAACAATGAGCAGTTCTTC.

The chain uses TRBV7-9 and TRBJ2-7; D gene uncertain. Trimming removed 2 bases at V and 6 bases at J, with 8 bases between. The CDR3 consists of 12 residues. Germline-derived CDR1 and CDR2 are SEHNR and FQNEAQ (reference sequence). The CDR3 loop reads CASSLSAFEQYF. DNA of the CDR3: TGTGCCAGCAGCTTATCTGCGTTCGAGCAGTACTTC.